A single sample gave rise to the 22 T cell receptor beta chains below, sequenced in a study of Graves' ophthalmopathy and Graves' hyperthyroidism. RNA transcripts were the source from which TCR beta CDR3 regions were amplified. Following a first-round RT-PCR that used HTBI primers, a second-round multiplex PCR was carried out. TCRdb re-called the multiplex PCR reads with MiXCR, one entry per CDR3 protein. Of fewer than 650,000 distinct CDR3 sequences detected, about 24% appear once; the ten largest clones hold more than 5.5%. The specimen was peripheral blood. These receptors all stem from a woman younger than 30 with stable Graves' hyperthyroidism. Some clones in this sample may be carry-over from other donors' samples.

This clonotype has at least ten counts. As DNA, the CDR3 is TGTGCCAGCAGTCGTACAGGGGAGAGCGGCTACACCTTC. It encodes CASSRTGESGYTF. The V and J genes are TRBV6-1 and TRBJ1-2; 7 positions agree with TRBD1. CDR1 is MNHNS, CDR2 SASEGT, per germline. This CDR3 is 13 amino acids long. Losses at the gene ends were 5 bases for V and 8 bases for J; bases not matched to a gene: 8.

This chain joins TRBV7-8 and TRBJ1-2, with D maybe TRBD1 (5 bases). The CDR3 loop spans 16 amino acids. The ends were cut back, 1 base at V and 2 bases at J, with 14 bases in the middle. Germline CDR1 and CDR2: SGHVS and FQNEAQ. The CDR3 protein is CASSLGSGSLNYGYTF. The DNA of the CDR3 is TGTGCCAGCAGCTTAGGTTCAGGGTCGTTGAACTATGGCTACACCTTC.

This clonotype was seen at least ten times. The V gene is TRBV9, the J gene TRBJ2-5, with TRBD2 matching over 8 bases. V lost 3 bases to trimming and J lost 4 bases; unmatched junction nucleotides: 17. The CDR3 runs 18 residues. Germline V gives CDR1 SGDLS, CDR2 YYNGEE. The CDR3: CASSAPGGQSSTGETQYF. CDR3 nucleotide sequence: TGTGCCAGCAGCGCCCCGGGGGGGCAATCCTCAACGGGAGAGACCCAGTACTTC.

V and J are TRBV7-2 and TRBJ1-6; 9 bases map to TRBD1. The CDR3 has 18 residues. CDR1 is SGHTA and CDR2 is FQGNSA in the germline V gene. V shed 2 bases, J shed 7 bases, and the junction held 12 bases outside the gene matches. For the CDR3, the DNA is TGTGCCAGCAGCTTATTTGCGGGACAGGGATTCGGAAATTCACCCCTCCACTTT. Translation gives CASSLFAGQGFGNSPLHF.

This clonotype was counted at least ten times. This chain uses TRBV13 with TRBJ1-2; weak D call: TRBD1 (6 bases). The CDR3 is 12 residues long. Trimming cost V 6 bases and J 8 bases, with 13 bases left between them. CDR1 is PRHDT and CDR2 is FYEKMQ in the germline V gene (reference sequence). This CDR3 is CASRSQGGGYTF. For the CDR3, the DNA is TGTGCCAGCAGGTCACAGGGAGGGGGCTACACCTTC.

This clonotype was picked up a small number of times. This chain links TRBV28 with TRBJ1-1, with 7 nucleotides matching TRBD1. Germline V gene data show CDR1 as MDHEN and CDR2 as SYDVKM. CDR3 length: 15 residues. With V trimmed by 6 bases and J by 1 base, 8 bases remained unmatched. The CDR3 sequence is CASRAPGGGNTEAFF. DNA for the CDR3: TGTGCCAGCAGGGCCCCAGGGGGAGGGAACACTGAAGCTTTCTTT.

In its sample, this clonotype was seen many times. The rearrangement uses TRBV6-5 and TRBJ1-2; 11 nucleotides align to TRBD1. After removal of 0 bases from V and 7 bases from J, the junction contained 7 bases not matched to a gene. This CDR3 contains 16 residues. Germline V CDR1 and CDR2: MNHEY, SVGAGI. This CDR3 reads CASSYSGQGAYSGYTF. DNA of the CDR3: TGTGCCAGCAGTTACTCTGGACAGGGGGCCTATTCTGGCTACACCTTC.

This clonotype showed up just a few times. CDR3 in amino acids: CASSPTGPDTQYF. CDR3 in DNA: TGTGCCAGCAGCCCAACAGGTCCAGATACGCAGTATTTT. The chain is built from TRBV12-3 or TRBV12-4 and TRBJ2-3; weak D call: TRBD1 (5 bases). Trimming removed 6 bases at V and 4 bases at J, with 11 bases between. The CDR3 contains 13 residues.

CDR3 loop: CASSDAEANYGYTF. The DNA for the CDR3 is TGTGCCAGCAGTGACGCAGAAGCTAACTATGGCTACACCTTC. The chain has TRBV2 and TRBJ1-2; D call uncertain. V lost 3 bases to trimming and J lost 0 bases, with 8 bases between them. This CDR3 contains 14 residues. The germline V gene encodes CDR1 SNHLY and CDR2 FYNNEI. The full variable domain, completed using reference TRBV2 and TRBJ1-2, is EPEVTQTPSHQVTQMGQEVILRCVPISNHLYFYWYRQILGQKVEFLVSFYNNEISEKSEIFDDQFSVERPDGSNFTLKIRSTKLEDSAMYFCASSDAEANYGYTFGSGTRLTVV.

This clonotype has a count of ten or more. The chain combines TRBV5-1 with TRBJ1-2; D unresolved. The germline CDR1 and CDR2 sequences are SGHRS and YFSETQ. The CDR3 is 14 amino acids. Trimming removed 6 bases from V and 2 bases from J, with 14 bases in between. CDR3 DNA sequence: TGCGCCAGCAAGTCGGGAGACTTAAACTATGGCTACACCTTC. The encoded protein is CASKSGDLNYGYTF.

This clonotype was found a few times. The genes are TRBV4-1 and TRBJ2-7, with D uncertain. Looked up from germline, CDR1 is MGHRA and CDR2 is YSYEKL. The CDR3 covers 14 residues. V gave up 0 bases and J gave up 3 bases, with 9 bases separating them. The CDR3 nucleotides are TGCGCCAGCAGCCAAGACCCTGCCAGCTACGAGCAGTACTTC. Its translation: CASSQDPASYEQYF.

This clonotype has at least ten counts. This sequence joins TRBV12-3 or TRBV12-4 and TRBJ1-1; D remains unclear. There are 13 residues in the CDR3. Trimming shortened V by 3 bases and J by 4 bases, and 9 bases separated the two germline ends. This chain's CDR3 is CASSLRFGTEAFF. DNA for the CDR3: TGTGCCAGCAGTTTGCGGTTTGGCACTGAAGCTTTCTTT.

This clonotype has ten or more counts. This chain uses TRBV7-2 with TRBJ2-7; maybe TRBD2 (6 bases). Germline CDR1 and CDR2: SGHTA and FQGNSA. The V and J ends lost 7 bases and 0 bases respectively, with 10 bases between them. The CDR3 length is 13 residues. CDR3: CASKGGNSYEQYF. In DNA form, the CDR3 reads TGTGCCAGCAAAGGAGGGAACTCCTACGAGCAGTACTTC.

This clonotype was counted only a few times. The chain has TRBV20-1 and TRBJ1-5; D possibly corresponds to TRBD1 (5 bases). CDR1 is DFQATT, CDR2 SNEGSKA, per germline (reference sequence). The germline V and J ends were trimmed by 6 bases and 0 bases, with 15 bases remaining between them. The CDR3 has 15 residues. The CDR3 spells CSALNPGNSNQPQHF. Written as DNA, the CDR3 is TGCAGTGCCCTGAATCCAGGGAATAGCAATCAGCCCCAGCATTTT.

Remarks on this clonotype: A much bigger clone sits one base away, suggesting this may be a read error. The CDR3 region is CASRNIKGRQGEDGYTF. The DNA for the CDR3 is TGTGCCAGCAGAAACATAAAGGGGAGGCAGGGGGAGGATGGCTACACCTTC. The chain links TRBV21-1 to TRBJ1-2; the table's D gene call, TRBD1, was not cross checked with the DNA. TRBV21-1 is annotated as a pseudogene. The CDR3 covers 17 residues.

This clonotype was detected ten times or more. The V and J genes are TRBV6-2 or TRBV6-3 and TRBJ2-2; 8 bases are a match to TRBD1. Germline V gene lookup returns CDR1 MNHEY and CDR2 SVGEGT. This CDR3 region has 18 residues. J lost 4 bases, V lost 2 bases, and 12 bases had no gene match. The CDR3 is CASSYPYLRQGSTGELFF. In DNA form, the CDR3 reads TGTGCCAGCAGTTACCCCTACTTACGACAGGGGAGCACCGGGGAGCTGTTTTTT.

The chain recombines TRBV3-1 with TRBJ2-7; 8 bases agree with TRBD1. CDR3 length equals 16 residues. Germline V gene sequence: CDR1 LGHDT, CDR2 YNNKEL (reference sequence). V lost 1 base to trimming and J lost 1 base; unmatched junction nucleotides: 6. The CDR3 DNA reads TGTGCCAGCAGCCAAGTGAGGACAGGGCTATCCTACGAGCAGTACTTC. This gives the protein CASSQVRTGLSYEQYF.

This clonotype has ten or more counts. This chain links TRBV20-1 with TRBJ2-7, with D unresolved. The CDR3 covers 13 residues. V lost 1 base and J 0 bases, leaving 7 bases between the germline ends. CDR1 is DFQATT and CDR2 is SNEGSKA in the germline V gene (reference sequence). The CDR3 region is CSARVPSSYEQYF. CDR3 DNA: TGCAGTGCTAGAGTACCGAGCTCCTACGAGCAGTACTTC.

This clonotype was seen a handful of times. The V gene is TRBV12-3 or TRBV12-4, the J gene TRBJ1-1; D not certain. This CDR3 is 14 amino acids long. The V end was cut by 6 bases, the J end by 5 bases, with 16 bases between. CDR3 residues: CASSRSGVRTEAFF. For the CDR3, the DNA is TGTGCCAGCAGCAGGAGTGGGGTTCGGACTGAAGCTTTCTTT.

This clonotype was observed a few times. The genes are TRBV11-2 and TRBJ1-1; D perhaps matches TRBD1 (6 bases). Trimming removed 6 bases from V and 1 base from J, with 15 bases in between. Per the germline V gene, CDR1 is SGHAT and CDR2 is FQNNGV. This CDR3 is 15 amino acids long. Here the CDR3 DNA reads TGTGCCAGCAGTTTTGTTGGGGGGCCGAACACTGAAGCTTTCTTT. Its translation: CASSFVGGPNTEAFF.

Many counts were recorded for this clonotype. The chain has TRBV5-1 and TRBJ2-2, with TRBD1 as a possible D gene (6 bases). Germline CDR1 and CDR2: SGHRS and YFSETQ. The CDR3 has 15 residues. The V end lost 5 bases, the J end lost 2 bases, and 13 bases lay between the germline ends. The CDR3 DNA is TGCGCCAGCAGAAAACAGGGTCCCAACACCGGGGAGCTGTTTTTT. Translated, it gives CASRKQGPNTGELFF.

This clonotype has ten or more counts. The V call is TRBV6-2 or TRBV6-3, the J call TRBJ1-2; 8 nucleotides align to TRBD1. Trimming took 6 bases from V and 3 from J; bases not matched to a gene: 21. There are 19 residues in the CDR3. Germline CDR1 and CDR2: MNHEY and SVGEGT. DNA of the CDR3: TGTGCCAGCAGCCGCCTTCTTGTGGCAGGGGGCGATTCGGACTATGGCTACACCTTC. Translated, it gives CASSRLLVAGGDSDYGYTF.